The 21 T cell receptor beta chains in this list originate from one sample, sequenced in a study of regulatory T cells in long-lasting Graves disease. Described time point: newly diagnosed GD, antithyroid drugs for less than 3 months. PBMCs provided the RNA from which the TCR library was made. Relying on iRepertoire HTBI primers and Arm-PCR of CDR3 regions, the team built TCR beta libraries. TCRdb analysed the multiplex PCR reads with MiXCR anew, one entry per CDR3 protein. The profile shows under 800,000 distinct CDR3 sequences, around 17% of them singletons. These records were also assigned to another study, of T cells in Graves' hyperthyroidism and ophthalmopathy.

The specimen was peripheral blood mononuclear cells (PBMCs), collected at new diagnosis, from a patient treated with antithyroid drugs. These receptors were taken from a woman aged 30 to 39 with Graves disease.

This clonotype was recorded at least ten times. The rearrangement links TRBV20-1 to TRBJ2-1; D is perhaps TRBD1 (5 bases). V was cut by 1 base and J by 3 bases, with 13 bases left in between. CDR3 length equals 15 residues. Germline-derived CDR1 and CDR2 are DFQATT and SNEGSKA (reference sequence). The CDR3 here is CSARVGRQSYNEQFF. The CDR3 DNA follows: TGCAGTGCTAGAGTCGGTCGACAGAGCTACAATGAGCAGTTCTTC.

This chain uses TRBV27 with TRBJ2-7; 12 nucleotides agree with TRBD2. From germline, CDR1 is MNHEY and CDR2 SMNVEV (reference sequence). The CDR3 covers 17 residues. V lost 6 bases and J lost 4; bases outside the gene matches: 13. The CDR3 protein is CASRMRLAGEATYEQYF. Written as DNA, the CDR3 is TGTGCCAGCAGGATGAGACTAGCGGGAGAAGCGACGTACGAGCAGTACTTC.

This clonotype was found a few times. This chain uses TRBV14 with TRBJ2-7; the D is unclear. V gave up 6 bases and J gave up 7 bases, with 10 bases separating them. CDR3 length: 11 residues. Germline lookup yields CDR1 SGHDN and CDR2 FVKESK. The CDR3 bases are TGTGCCAGCAGTCACTCCGCAGAGCAGTACTTC. Its protein is CASSHSAEQYF.

V usage is TRBV7-6 and J usage is TRBJ2-2; unclear D gene. The CDR3 loop spans 16 amino acids. V gave up 1 base and J gave up 6 bases, with 15 bases separating them. Per germline, CDR1 SGHVS and CDR2 FNYEAQ. The DNA of the CDR3 is TGTGCCAGCAGCTTAGAGCTAGGGTTGGTTTCCGGGGAGCTGTTTTTT. Residues: CASSLELGLVSGELFF. The entire variable domain, with the rest obtained from reference TRBV7-6 and TRBJ2-2, is as follows: GAGVSQSPRYKVTKRGQDVALRCDPISGHVSLYWYRQALGQGPEFLTYFNYEAQQDKSGLPNDRFSAERPEGSISTLTIQRTEQRDSAMYRCASSLELGLVSGELFFGEGSRLTVL.

This chain joins TRBV19 and TRBJ2-1; 9 nucleotides match TRBD2. There are 19 residues in the CDR3. V gave up 3 bases and J gave up 6 bases; unmatched junction bases: 18. Germline assignment: CDR1 LNHDA and CDR2 SQIVND (reference sequence). CDR3 loop: CASSMAPSVLAGDANEQFF. As DNA, the CDR3 is TGTGCCAGTAGTATGGCCCCCTCAGTTTTAGCGGGAGATGCCAATGAGCAGTTCTTC.

The CDR3 DNA sequence: TGTGCCAGTCGTCCGGGCAGCCCCTACGAGCAGTACTTC. Protein sequence: CASRPGSPYEQYF. The chain employs TRBV6-1 and TRBJ2-7; D unclear. The ends were cut back, 9 bases at V and 2 bases at J, with 14 bases in the middle. Germline V CDR1 and CDR2: MNHNS, SASEGT. The CDR3 has 13 amino acids.

This clonotype has at least ten counts. The chain recombines TRBV12-3 or TRBV12-4 with TRBJ2-3; D call uncertain. V gave up 6 bases and J gave up 1 base, with 11 bases separating them. The CDR3 spans 14 residues. CDR3: CASSLLLGTDTQYF. The CDR3 bases are TGTGCCAGCAGCCTCCTTTTGGGCACAGATACGCAGTATTTT.

This clonotype has only a few counts. The J gene is TRBJ2-7, the V gene TRBV4-1; 9 bases match TRBD1. The CDR3 extends over 14 amino acids. The V and J ends lost 5 bases and 6 bases, in that order; junction bases with no gene match: 8. The germline V gene has CDR1 MGHRA and CDR2 YSYEKL. CDR3 sequence reads: CASSAGTGHFEQYF. In DNA form, the CDR3 reads TGCGCCAGCAGCGCCGGGACAGGGCATTTCGAGCAGTACTTC.

This clonotype was recorded many times. The chain uses TRBV12-3 or TRBV12-4 and TRBJ2-5, with 14 bases aligning to TRBD2. V lost 5 bases to trimming and J lost 2 bases; unmatched junction nucleotides: 10. The CDR3 sequence is 18 residues long. CDR3 sequence: CASSPGLAGVDGQETQYF. The DNA of the CDR3 is TGTGCCAGCAGTCCGGGACTAGCGGGGGTAGACGGACAAGAGACCCAGTACTTC.

This clonotype was recorded many times. The chain couples TRBV6-1 to TRBJ1-1, with D unclear. CDR3 length: 13 residues. Germline V gives CDR1 MNHNS, CDR2 SASEGT. Trimming left V 1 base short and J 3 bases short, with 6 bases between. The CDR3 spells CASSEVGYTEAFF. The CDR3 DNA follows: TGTGCCAGCAGTGAAGTGGGCTACACTGAAGCTTTCTTT.

This clonotype was seen a handful of times. The J gene is TRBJ2-3, the V gene TRBV20-1, with 13 bases that match TRBD2. Germline assignment: CDR1 DFQATT and CDR2 SNEGSKA (reference sequence). J was trimmed by 4 bases and V by 4 bases; bases with no gene match: 5. The CDR3 totals 15 residues. The CDR3 is CSATRTSGSPDTQYF. The CDR3 DNA reads as TGCAGTGCTACGAGGACTAGCGGGAGCCCAGATACGCAGTATTTT.

The chain is built from TRBV19 and TRBJ1-2; no clear D. The germline V and J ends were trimmed by 5 bases and 6 bases, with 13 bases remaining between them. The CDR3 covers 13 residues. Per germline, CDR1 LNHDA and CDR2 SQIVND (reference sequence). The CDR3 sequence is CASSPGVRNGYTF. For the CDR3, the DNA is TGTGCCAGTAGTCCGGGTGTACGGAATGGCTACACCTTC.

The gene calls are TRBV2 and TRBJ2-3, with D hard to call. Germline-derived CDR1 and CDR2 are SNHLY and FYNNEI. The CDR3 has 12 amino acids. The V end was cut by 5 bases, the J end by 5 bases, with 8 bases between. CDR3 coding DNA: TGTGCCAGCAGTCGGCTAGTAGATACGCAGTATTTT. Amino acid sequence: CASSRLVDTQYF.

This clonotype was counted many times. V gene TRBV7-3 combines with J gene TRBJ2-3, with D tentatively TRBD2 (6 bases). The CDR3 contains 15 residues. The V gene lost 3 bases and the J gene lost 1 base, with 11 bases spanning the gap. Germline lookup yields CDR1 SGHTA and CDR2 FQGTGA. The chain's CDR3 is CASSFGTPRTDTQYF. The DNA for the CDR3 is TGTGCCAGCAGCTTCGGGACTCCCCGCACAGATACGCAGTATTTT.

There are many counts of this clonotype. The CDR3, as DNA: TGTGCCAGCAGCCCACGAGGGACTCTGGGCACTGAAGCTTTCTTT. This gives the protein CASSPRGTLGTEAFF. The rearrangement links TRBV7-2 to TRBJ1-1, with D possibly TRBD1 on 5 matching bases. The CDR3 runs 15 residues. Germline V gene sequence: CDR1 SGHTA, CDR2 FQGNSA. The V and J ends lost 5 bases and 4 bases respectively, with 17 bases between them.

This clonotype was detected a few times. The chain is built from TRBV11-2 and TRBJ1-5, with 9 positions matching TRBD1. The germline CDR1 and CDR2 sequences are SGHAT and FQNNGV. J lost 6 bases, V lost 6 bases, and 18 bases had no gene match. CDR3 length: 18 residues. The CDR3 loop is CASRQSPPGQGISQPQHF. The CDR3 DNA sequence: TGTGCCAGCAGACAGTCCCCCCCGGGACAGGGTATTAGTCAGCCCCAGCATTTT.

This clonotype has more than one count but fewer than ten. CDR3 protein: CASSPLLSGLDEQFF. As DNA, the CDR3 is TGTGCCAGCTCACCACTGTTGAGTGGGTTGGATGAGCAGTTCTTC. The chain employs TRBV18 and TRBJ2-1; D unclear. Trimming left V 1 base short and J 8 bases short, with 15 bases between. This CDR3 has 15 amino acids. Germline lookup yields CDR1 KGHSH and CDR2 LQKENI. Full variable domain (outside the CDR3, taken from reference TRBV18 and TRBJ2-1): NAGVMQNPRHLVRRRGQEARLRCSPMKGHSHVYWYRQLPEEGLKFMVYLQKENIIDESGMPKERFSAEFPKEGPSILRIQQVVRGDSAAYFCASSPLLSGLDEQFFGPGTRLTVL.

This clonotype was detected only a few times. The gene calls are TRBV7-6 and TRBJ2-2; D unresolved. Germline V gene sequence: CDR1 SGHVS, CDR2 FNYEAQ. The germline V and J ends were trimmed by 2 bases and 4 bases, with 11 bases remaining between them. The CDR3 spans 15 residues. Here the CDR3 DNA reads TGTGCCAGCAGCTTAAGAGACGGTGTCACCGGGGAGCTGTTTTTT. It is translated as CASSLRDGVTGELFF.

This clonotype was found many times. The gene calls are TRBV28 and TRBJ1-5; tentatively, D is TRBD1 (5 bases). The CDR3 consists of 15 residues. Germline CDR1 and CDR2: MDHEN and SYDVKM. V lost 6 bases and J lost 6, with 18 bases in between. Here the CDR3 DNA reads TGTGCCAGCAGCCGGCGGGACTTAGTCGTTCAGCCCCAGCATTTT. The encoded protein is CASSRRDLVVQPQHF. Drawing the rest from reference TRBV28 and TRBJ1-5, the complete variable domain is DVKVTQSSRYLVKRTGEKVFLECVQDMDHENMFWYRQDPGLGLRLIYFSYDVKMKEKGDIPEGYSVSREKKERFSLILESASTNQTSMYLCASSRRDLVVQPQHFGDGTRLSIL.

This clonotype turned up a few times. The chain carries TRBV6-5 and TRBJ2-7, with D unresolved. V was cut by 0 bases and J by 0 bases, with 9 bases left in between. Germline V gene sequence: CDR1 MNHEY, CDR2 SVGAGI. CDR3 length: 15 amino acids. CDR3 DNA sequence: TGTGCCAGCAGTTACTCCCCGCCAGCCTCCTACGAGCAGTACTTC. Translated: CASSYSPPASYEQYF.

In its sample, this clonotype was seen many times. V usage is TRBV18 and J usage is TRBJ2-1; the match to TRBD2 covers 7 bases. J was trimmed by 5 bases and V by 1 base; bases with no gene match: 2. Germline CDR1 and CDR2: KGHSH and LQKENI. CDR3 length: 14 residues. DNA of the CDR3: TGTGCCAGCTCACCACTAGCGGGCGACAATGAGCAGTTCTTC. Translated, it gives CASSPLAGDNEQFF.